This T cell receptor (beta chain) was captured by sequencing in a study of siplizumab effects on memory and regulatory T cells. Assay used: immunoSEQ multiplex PCR; TCRdb lists only in-frame clones, some missing. The table shows about 97,000 clones, with 80% to 95% occurring only once. V was pared by 5 bases and J by 9 bases, with 10 bases of the junction left unmatched. This CDR3 contains 14 residues. Germline CDR1 reads MGHRA; CDR2 reads YSYEKL. Sequenced sample: non-Treg CD4+ T cells sorted from blood. The V gene is TRBV4-1, the J gene TRBJ2-1; 7 bases are a match to TRBD2. This receptor was taken from a human donor in good health. The CDR3 spells CASSSRLALGEQFF. In DNA, the CDR3 is TGCGCCAGCAGCTCTCGACTAGCCCTGGGTGAGCAGTTCTTC.